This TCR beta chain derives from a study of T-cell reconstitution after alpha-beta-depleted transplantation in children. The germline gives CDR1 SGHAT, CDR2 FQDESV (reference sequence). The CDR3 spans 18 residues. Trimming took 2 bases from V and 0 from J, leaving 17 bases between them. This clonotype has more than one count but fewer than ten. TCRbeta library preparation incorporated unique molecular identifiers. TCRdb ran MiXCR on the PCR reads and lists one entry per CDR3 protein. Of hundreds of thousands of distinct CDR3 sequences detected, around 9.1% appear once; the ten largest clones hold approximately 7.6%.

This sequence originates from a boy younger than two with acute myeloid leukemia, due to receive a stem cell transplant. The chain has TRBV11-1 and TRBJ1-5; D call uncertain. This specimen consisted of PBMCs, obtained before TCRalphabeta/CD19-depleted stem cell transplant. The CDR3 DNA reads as TGTGCCAGCAGCTTATTAGTGTGGAGAGGGCCTAGCAATCAGCCCCAGCATTTT. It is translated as CASSLLVWRGPSNQPQHF.